What follows are 2 T cell receptor beta chains derived from one specimen sequenced in a study of T cell repertoires in aging, cancer and after chemotherapy. TCR beta rearrangements were amplified from peripheral blood genomic DNA. A mixed TRB-A/B primer pool amplified rearranged TRB by multiplex touch-down PCR. TCRdb itself ran the multiplex PCR reads through MiXCR, one entry per CDR3 protein. The data show some 9,800 distinct CDR3 sequences, 30% to 45% seen once. Input material: blood. Receptors originate from a human donor in good health.

This clonotype was seen a few times. This chain connects TRBV19 to TRBJ2-7, with 10 bases fitting TRBD1. V trimming: 3 bases; J trimming: 2 bases; junction bases outside the gene matches: 4. Germline V gene sequence: CDR1 LNHDA, CDR2 SQIVND (reference sequence). This CDR3 is 15 amino acids long. The CDR3 region is CASSIPGQGAYEQYF. The CDR3 DNA reads TGTGCCAGTAGTATCCCTGGACAGGGGGCCTACGAGCAGTACTTC.

This clonotype was seen more than once but under ten times. This sequence joins TRBV6-1 and TRBJ2-7; 8 bases agree with TRBD1. Germline V gene lookup returns CDR1 MNHNS and CDR2 SASEGT. The CDR3 has 16 amino acids. V lost 2 bases to trimming and J lost 4 bases; unmatched junction nucleotides: 10. CDR3 sequence: CASSERGQGAVYEQYF. DNA for the CDR3: TGTGCCAGCAGTGAACGAGGGCAGGGGGCCGTTTACGAGCAGTACTTC.